These T cell receptor beta chains were read from a single sample in a study of T cells in Graves' hyperthyroidism and ophthalmopathy. TCRdb itself ran the multiplex PCR reads through MiXCR, one entry per CDR3 protein. This table has about 290,000 distinct CDR3 sequences, about a sixth appearing once. Sample: blood. Receptors originate from a woman in her fifties or sixties with Graves' ophthalmopathy. Both conserved end residues are part of each CDR3. The D gene is left open where the match is weak. The listing skips clone size in some rows; elsewhere it reads once, few, many or a size class.

D	V	J	size	CDR3	DNA
NA	TRBV12-3/TRBV12-4	TRBJ1-5	many	CASSFSEFNQPQHF	TGTGCCAGCAGTTTCTCGGAATTCAATCAGCCCCAGCATTTT
TRBD2	TRBV5-1	TRBJ2-5	many	CASSLGQRGKETQYF	TGCGCCAGCAGCTTGGGACAGCGGGGGAAAGAGACCCAGTACTTC
NA	TRBV11-2	TRBJ2-3	few	CASTSTGRGDTQYF	TGTGCCAGCACCTCGACCGGGCGAGGGGATACGCAGTATTTT
TRBD1	TRBV19	TRBJ1-1	NA	CASSDRWTGEVKAFF	TGTGCCAGTAGTGACCGCTGGACAGGGGAAGTCAAAGCTTTCTTT
NA	TRBV3-1	TRBJ2-1	NA	CASSHLKNPGPYNEQFF	TGTGCCAGCAGCCACCTCAAGAATCCGGGACCCTACAATGAGCAGTTCTTC
NA	TRBV6-4	TRBJ2-4	NA	CASRTVKNIQYF	TGTGCCAGCCGGACGGTCAAAAACATTCAGTACTTC
NA	TRBV27	TRBJ2-7	many	CASSFTVQSYEQYF	TGTGCCAGCAGTTTCACAGTCCAATCCTACGAGCAGTACTTC
NA	TRBV29-1	TRBJ1-5	NA	CSVQTGQNGGPQHF	TGCAGCGTTCAAACAGGACAGAACGGTGGGCCCCAGCATTTT
NA	TRBV12-3/TRBV12-4	TRBJ1-1	many	CASSLDRGNWNTEAFF	TGTGCCAGCAGTTTAGATAGGGGGAATTGGAACACTGAAGCTTTCTTT
NA	TRBV7-2	TRBJ1-1	few	CASSRSLIERSGAFF	TGTGCCAGCAGTCGTTCGTTGATAGAGCGTTCAGGAGCTTTCTTT
NA	TRBV5-5	TRBJ2-5	few	CASSLVGAETQYF	TGTGCCAGCAGCTTAGTTGGCGCGGAGACCCAGTACTTC
NA	TRBV7-2	TRBJ2-7	many	CASSLQGWLNYEQYF	TGTGCCAGCAGCCTACAGGGTTGGCTCAACTACGAGCAGTACTTC
TRBD1	TRBV18	TRBJ1-1	NA	CASSLRTGTGGTEAFF	TGTGCCAGCTCACTGCGCACCGGGACAGGGGGCACTGAAGCTTTCTTT
TRBD1	TRBV3-1	TRBJ1-1	many	CASSQEHSDREAFF	TGTGCCAGCAGCCAAGAACACTCGGACAGGGAAGCTTTCTTT
NA	TRBV29-1	TRBJ2-1	NA	CSVEGRRDEQFF	TGCAGCGTTGAGGGTCGTCGGGATGAGCAGTTCTTC
NA	TRBV13	TRBJ2-1	many	CASSEGGAYNEQFF	TGTGCCAGCAGTGAAGGGGGAGCGTACAATGAGCAGTTCTTC
NA	TRBV19	TRBJ1-1	many	CASSRTGPRAEAFF	TGTGCCAGTAGTAGAACAGGGCCTAGGGCTGAAGCTTTCTTT
TRBD2	TRBV5-1	TRBJ2-5	NA	CASSLRAGGRSQETQYF	TGCGCCAGCAGCTTGAGAGCGGGGGGGCGGAGTCAAGAGACCCAGTACTTC
TRBD1	TRBV5-4	TRBJ2-3	NA	CASSPRQGDTQYF	TGTGCCAGCAGCCCCAGACAGGGTGATACGCAGTATTTT
NA	TRBV9	TRBJ2-7	many	CASSVGDSSYEQYF	TGTGCCAGCAGCGTAGGGGACTCGTCCTACGAGCAGTACTTC
TRBD1	TRBV20-1	TRBJ2-7	NA	CSASEPGQGLYEQYF	TGCAGTGCTAGTGAACCGGGACAGGGGCTCTACGAGCAGTACTTC
NA	TRBV6-2/TRBV6-3	TRBJ2-7	NA	CASSLTLGAGTGGYEQYF	TGTGCCAGCAGTTTAACCCTTGGGGCCGGGACCGGCGGTTACGAGCAATACTTC
TRBD1	TRBV20-1	TRBJ1-6	many	CSATLGTGTQPLHF	TGCAGTGCTACCCTCGGGACAGGGACCCAGCCCCTCCACTTT
NA	TRBV5-1	TRBJ2-7	NA	CASSVLGNEQYF	TGCGCCAGCAGCGTCCTGGGAAACGAGCAGTACTTC
TRBD1	TRBV6-2/TRBV6-3	TRBJ2-1	many	CASSYLKTGGHNEQFF	TGTGCCAGCAGTTACCTAAAGACAGGGGGGCACAATGAGCAGTTCTTC
NA	TRBV7-2	TRBJ2-5	many	CASSLSTGIETQYF	TGTGCCAGCAGCTTATCTACAGGGATCGAGACCCAGTACTTC
TRBD1	TRBV18	TRBJ1-6	NA	CASSPRTGGDSPLHF	TGTGCCAGCTCACCACGGACAGGGGGCGATTCACCCCTCCACTTT
TRBD2	TRBV7-3	TRBJ2-2	few	CASSPVVAGDHAGELFF	TGTGCCAGCAGCCCCGTGGTAGCGGGAGATCATGCCGGGGAGCTGTTTTTT
NA	TRBV5-4	TRBJ2-3	few	CASSYQVSSTDTQYF	TGTGCCAGCAGCTACCAGGTCTCTAGCACAGATACGCAGTATTTT
TRBD1	TRBV19	TRBJ2-1	NA	CASNPDRGRDEQFF	TGTGCCAGTAACCCGGACAGGGGCCGGGATGAGCAGTTCTTC
NA	TRBV18	TRBJ2-7	NA	CASSPDWAEQYF	TGTGCCAGCTCACCGGATTGGGCCGAGCAGTACTTC
TRBD1	TRBV2	TRBJ1-1	many	CASIRTGVVEAFF	TGTGCCAGCATACGGACAGGGGTTGTTGAAGCTTTCTTT
TRBD2	TRBV24-1	TRBJ2-3	many	CATSDVTTSGHTDTQYF	TGTGCCACCAGTGATGTGACGACTAGCGGACACACAGATACGCAGTATTTT
NA	TRBV6-1	TRBJ2-7	NA	CASTARRAGYEQYF	TGTGCCAGCACCGCCCGCCGGGCGGGCTACGAGCAGTACTTC
TRBD1	TRBV7-9	TRBJ2-1	many	CASSLWDRANEQFF	TGTGCCAGCAGCTTATGGGACAGGGCCAATGAGCAGTTCTTC
NA	TRBV3-1	TRBJ2-4	many	CASSRGAGLNIQYF	TGTGCCAGCAGCCGCGGCGCGGGATTAAACATTCAGTACTTC
NA	TRBV20-1	TRBJ1-1	many	CSARWNTEAFF	TGCAGTGCTAGATGGAACACTGAAGCTTTCTTT
NA	TRBV19	TRBJ2-3	few	CASMRAASTDTQYF	TGTGCCAGTATGAGGGCAGCTAGCACAGATACGCAGTATTTT
TRBD2	TRBV24-1	TRBJ2-3	many	CATSGAGGSTDTQYF	TGTGCCACCAGCGGAGCGGGGGGAAGCACAGATACGCAGTATTTT
NA	TRBV6-5	TRBJ1-1	few	CASSLEDTGGLGTEAFF	TGTGCCAGCAGTTTGGAAGATACAGGTGGGCTGGGCACTGAAGCTTTCTTT
TRBD2	TRBV29-1	TRBJ2-5	many	CSVEPSGLRETQYF	TGCAGCGTTGAGCCTAGCGGGCTAAGAGAGACCCAGTACTTC
NA	TRBV12-5	TRBJ1-4	few	CASGLGGIGEKLFF	TGTGCTAGTGGTTTAGGGGGAATAGGAGAAAAACTGTTTTTT
NA	TRBV3-1	TRBJ1-1	NA	CASRHYNTEAFF	TGTGCCAGCAGACATTACAACACTGAAGCTTTCTTT
TRBD2	TRBV12-5	TRBJ2-2	many	CASGLGLWGGNTGELFF	TGTGCTAGTGGTTTGGGCCTGTGGGGGGGGAACACCGGGGAGCTGTTTTTT
NA	TRBV5-6	TRBJ1-1	NA	CASSIQGGGGTEAFF	TGTGCCAGCAGCATACAGGGAGGTGGGGGTACTGAAGCTTTCTTT
NA	TRBV6-1	TRBJ2-7	few	CATSAKGGSYEQYF	TGTGCCACCTCGGCCAAGGGGGGTTCCTACGAGCAGTACTTC
NA	TRBV20-1	TRBJ1-1	many	CSAPRNSLGTQLNTEAFF	TGCAGTGCTCCTAGAAATAGTCTGGGGACACAACTGAACACTGAAGCTTTCTTT
NA	TRBV7-9	TRBJ2-3	many	CASSPMGGRADTQYF	TGTGCCAGCAGCCCAATGGGGGGGCGCGCAGATACGCAGTATTTT
NA	TRBV7-9	TRBJ1-2	many	CASSAWDTENYGYTF	TGTGCCAGCAGCGCCTGGGACACCGAAAACTATGGCTACACCTTC
NA	TRBV6-1	TRBJ1-1	many	CASSSPLNTEAFF	TGTGCCAGCAGTTCCCCCCTGAACACTGAAGCTTTCTTT
TRBD1	TRBV7-3	TRBJ1-1	NA	CASSSSAGTGNTEAFF	TGTGCCAGCAGCTCATCCGCGGGGACAGGGAACACTGAAGCTTTCTTT
NA	TRBV18	TRBJ2-7	NA	CASSLAYGLGQNSYEQYF	TGTGCCAGCTCCCTAGCTTACGGGCTGGGGCAAAACTCCTACGAGCAGTACTTC
NA	TRBV11-2	TRBJ1-6	many	CASSREVGAYNSPLHF	TGTGCCAGCAGCCGCGAGGTGGGGGCCTATAATTCACCCCTCCACTTT
TRBD1	TRBV10-1	TRBJ1-2	few	CASSAGGMSGYTF	TGCGCCAGCAGTGCAGGGGGCATGAGCGGCTACACCTTC
TRBD1	TRBV2	TRBJ2-7	many	CASRDRTGINEQYF	TGTGCCAGCAGGGATAGGACAGGGATCAACGAGCAGTACTTC
NA	TRBV9	TRBJ2-5	NA	CASSVEAGQETQYF	TGTGCCAGCAGCGTAGAAGCCGGCCAAGAGACCCAGTACTTC
TRBD1	TRBV2	TRBJ1-6	NA	CASTLGQGARSPLHF	TGTGCCAGCACCCTCGGACAGGGGGCGAGGTCGCCCCTCCACTTT
NA	TRBV27	TRBJ2-1	many	CASSFRIRIQDSSYNEQFF	TGTGCCAGCAGTTTTAGGATTCGGATACAGGACAGCTCCTACAATGAGCAGTTCTTC
TRBD2	TRBV20-1	TRBJ2-5	many	CSALAGGYQETQYF	TGCAGTGCCCTAGCGGGGGGCTACCAAGAGACCCAGTACTTC
TRBD1	TRBV20-1	TRBJ2-7	many	CSATRTGLWEQYF	TGCAGTGCTACGCGGACAGGGCTGTGGGAGCAGTACTTC